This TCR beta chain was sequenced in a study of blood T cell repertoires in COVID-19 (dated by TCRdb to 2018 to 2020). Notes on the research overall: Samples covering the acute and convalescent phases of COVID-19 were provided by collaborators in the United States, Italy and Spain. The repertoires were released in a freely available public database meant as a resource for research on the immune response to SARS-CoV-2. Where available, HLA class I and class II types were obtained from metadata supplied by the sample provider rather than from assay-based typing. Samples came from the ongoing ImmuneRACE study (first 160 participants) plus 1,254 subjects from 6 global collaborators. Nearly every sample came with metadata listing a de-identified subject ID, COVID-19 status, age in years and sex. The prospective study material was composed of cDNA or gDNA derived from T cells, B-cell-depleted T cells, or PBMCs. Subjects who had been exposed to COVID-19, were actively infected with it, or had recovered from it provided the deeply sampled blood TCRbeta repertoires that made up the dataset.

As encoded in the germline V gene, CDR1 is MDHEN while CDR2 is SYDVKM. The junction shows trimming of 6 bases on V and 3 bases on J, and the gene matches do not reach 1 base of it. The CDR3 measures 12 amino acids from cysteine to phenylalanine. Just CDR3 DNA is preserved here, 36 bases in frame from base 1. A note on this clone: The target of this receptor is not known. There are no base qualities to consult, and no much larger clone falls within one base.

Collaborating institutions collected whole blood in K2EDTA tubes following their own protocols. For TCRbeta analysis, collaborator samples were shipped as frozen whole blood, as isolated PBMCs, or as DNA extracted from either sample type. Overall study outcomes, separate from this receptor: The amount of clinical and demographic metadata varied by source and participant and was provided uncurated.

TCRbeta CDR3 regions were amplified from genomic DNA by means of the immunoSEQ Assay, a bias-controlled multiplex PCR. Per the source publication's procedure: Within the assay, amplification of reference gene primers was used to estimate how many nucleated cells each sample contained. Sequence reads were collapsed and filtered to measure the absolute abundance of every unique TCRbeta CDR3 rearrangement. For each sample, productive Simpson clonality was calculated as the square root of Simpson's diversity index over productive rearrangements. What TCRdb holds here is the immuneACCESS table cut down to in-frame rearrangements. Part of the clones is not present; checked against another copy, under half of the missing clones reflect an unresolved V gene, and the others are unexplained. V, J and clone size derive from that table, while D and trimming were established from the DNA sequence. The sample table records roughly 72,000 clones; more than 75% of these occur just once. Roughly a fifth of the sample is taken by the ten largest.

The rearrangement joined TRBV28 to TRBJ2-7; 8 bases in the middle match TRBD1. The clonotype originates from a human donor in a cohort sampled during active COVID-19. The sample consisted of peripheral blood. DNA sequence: TGTGCCAGCAGACAGGGGGTCTACGAGCAGTACTTC. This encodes CASRQGVYEQYF.